This T cell receptor (beta chain) derives from a study of blood T cell repertoires in COVID-19. Overall study context: Samples taken during acute and convalescent COVID-19 were collected in the United States, Italy and Spain. PBMCs, B-cell-depleted T cells, or T cells were the source of the cDNA or gDNA that made up the material.

Only in-frame clones appear in the TCRdb table, and some are missing; sequencing was by immunoSEQ multiplex PCR. Here the sample spans 300,000 or so clones, approximately 90% being singletons. The receptor's source is a woman between 25 and 40 years old who had recovered from COVID-19. The sample was peripheral blood.

The CDR3 loop is CASSAPGLANTDTQYF. In DNA form, the CDR3 reads TGTGCCAGCAGTGCCCCGGGACTAGCTAACACAGATACGCAGTATTTT. This chain uses TRBV28 with TRBJ2-3; 9 nucleotides agree with TRBD2. Germline CDR1 MDHEN, CDR2 SYDVKM. V trimming: 5 bases; J trimming: 2 bases; junction bases outside the gene matches: 8. CDR3 length equals 16 residues.